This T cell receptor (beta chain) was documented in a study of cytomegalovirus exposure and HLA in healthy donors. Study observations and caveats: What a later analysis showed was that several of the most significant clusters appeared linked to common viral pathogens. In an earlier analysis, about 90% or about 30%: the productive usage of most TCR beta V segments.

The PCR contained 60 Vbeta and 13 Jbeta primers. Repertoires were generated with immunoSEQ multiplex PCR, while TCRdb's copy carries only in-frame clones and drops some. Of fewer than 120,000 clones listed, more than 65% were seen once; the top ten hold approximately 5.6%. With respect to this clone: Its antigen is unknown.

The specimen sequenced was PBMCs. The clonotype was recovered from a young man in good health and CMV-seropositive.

The CDR3 DNA is TGTGCCACCAGCAGAGATCCCGACACAACCTACGAGCAGTACTTC. Amino acids: CATSRDPDTTYEQYF. The chain carries TRBV15 and TRBJ2-7; no clear D gene. The CDR3 runs 15 residues. The V gene lost 0 bases and the J gene lost 2 bases, with 11 bases spanning the gap. Germline CDR1 reads LNHNV; CDR2 reads YYDKDF (reference sequence).